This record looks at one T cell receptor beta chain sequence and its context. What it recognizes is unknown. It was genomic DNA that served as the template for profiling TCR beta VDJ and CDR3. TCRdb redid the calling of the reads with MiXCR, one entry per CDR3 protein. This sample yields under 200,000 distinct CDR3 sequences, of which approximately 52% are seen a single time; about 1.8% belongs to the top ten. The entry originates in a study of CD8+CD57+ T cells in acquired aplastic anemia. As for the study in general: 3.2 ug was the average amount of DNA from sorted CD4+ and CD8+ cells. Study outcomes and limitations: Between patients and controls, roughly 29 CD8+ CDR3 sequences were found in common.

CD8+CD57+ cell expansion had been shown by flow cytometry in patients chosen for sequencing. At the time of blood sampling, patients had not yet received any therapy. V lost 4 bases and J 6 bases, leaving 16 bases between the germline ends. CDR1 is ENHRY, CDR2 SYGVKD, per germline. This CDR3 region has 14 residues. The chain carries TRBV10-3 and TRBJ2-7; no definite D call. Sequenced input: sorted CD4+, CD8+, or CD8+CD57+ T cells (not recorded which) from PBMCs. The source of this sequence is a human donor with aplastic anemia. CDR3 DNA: TGTGCCATCAGTGCCAGCAGCTTAGCTCGCGAGCAGTACTTC. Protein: CAISASSLAREQYF.